The sequence of this T cell receptor (beta chain) was determined in a study of neurological immune-mediated disorders. The CDR3 spans 13 residues. From germline, CDR1 is ENHRY and CDR2 SYGVKD. V was trimmed by 6 bases and J by 0 bases, leaving 8 bases between them. One entry per CDR3 protein results from TCRdb running MiXCR on the 5' RACE reads. The top ten hold around 3.4% of the sample, which has about 62,000 distinct CDR3 sequences, 4% to 6% seen once. This clonotype occurred many times. This receptor was obtained from a woman in her forties or fifties with multiple sclerosis. This chain uses TRBV10-3 with TRBJ1-1; D uncertain. Sequenced: PBMCs. In DNA form, the CDR3 reads TGTGCCATCAGGATCGGCGTGAACACTGAAGCTTTCTTT. Translation: CAIRIGVNTEAFF.